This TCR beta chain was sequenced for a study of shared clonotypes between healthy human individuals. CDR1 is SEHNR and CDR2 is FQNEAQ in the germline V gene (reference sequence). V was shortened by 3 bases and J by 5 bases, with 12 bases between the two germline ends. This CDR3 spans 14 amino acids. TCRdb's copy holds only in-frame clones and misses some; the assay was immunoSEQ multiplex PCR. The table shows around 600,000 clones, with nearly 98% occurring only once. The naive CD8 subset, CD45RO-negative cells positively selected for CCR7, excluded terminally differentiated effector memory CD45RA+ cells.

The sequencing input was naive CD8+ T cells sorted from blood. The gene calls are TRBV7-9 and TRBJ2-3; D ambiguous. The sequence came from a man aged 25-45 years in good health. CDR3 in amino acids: CASSFGPHIDTQYF. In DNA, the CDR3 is TGTGCCAGCAGCTTTGGGCCCCATATAGATACGCAGTATTTT.